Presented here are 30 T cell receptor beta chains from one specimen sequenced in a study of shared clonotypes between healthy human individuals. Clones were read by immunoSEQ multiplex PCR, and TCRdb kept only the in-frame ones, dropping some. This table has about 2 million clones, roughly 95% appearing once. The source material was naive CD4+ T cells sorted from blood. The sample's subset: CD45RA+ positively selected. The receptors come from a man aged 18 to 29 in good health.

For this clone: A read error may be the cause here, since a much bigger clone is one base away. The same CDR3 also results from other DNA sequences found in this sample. CDR3 nucleotide sequence: TGTGCCAGCAGCTTACAACAGAACACTGAAGCTTTCTTT. It is translated as CASSLQQNTEAFF. The chain employs TRBV7-2 and TRBJ1-1; D is unclear. Germline values: CDR1 SGHTA, CDR2 FQGNSA. Trimming cost V 2 bases and J 1 base, with 5 bases left between them. The CDR3 is 13 residues long.

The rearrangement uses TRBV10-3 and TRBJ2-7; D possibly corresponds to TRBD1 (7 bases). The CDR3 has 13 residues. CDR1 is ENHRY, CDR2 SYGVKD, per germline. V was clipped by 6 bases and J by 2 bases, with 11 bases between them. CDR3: CAIRGGQPYEQYF. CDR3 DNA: TGTGCCATCAGGGGGGGACAGCCCTACGAGCAGTACTTC.

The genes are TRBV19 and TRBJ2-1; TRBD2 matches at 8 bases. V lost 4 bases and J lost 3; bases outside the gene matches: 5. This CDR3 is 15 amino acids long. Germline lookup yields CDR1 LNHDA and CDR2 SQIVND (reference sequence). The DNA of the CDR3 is TGTGCCAGTAGTAGTATAAGCGGGAGCTACAATGAGCAGTTCTTC. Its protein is CASSSISGSYNEQFF. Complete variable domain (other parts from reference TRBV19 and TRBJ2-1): DGGITQSPKYLFRKEGQNVTLSCEQNLNHDAMYWYRQDPGQGLRLIYYSQIVNDFQKGDIAEGYSVSREKKESFPLTVTSAQKNPTAFYLCASSSISGSYNEQFFGPGTRLTVL.

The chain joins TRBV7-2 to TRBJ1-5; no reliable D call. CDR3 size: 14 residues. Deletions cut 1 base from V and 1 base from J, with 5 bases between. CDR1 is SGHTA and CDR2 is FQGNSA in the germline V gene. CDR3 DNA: TGTGCCAGCAGCTTAGTTCCCAGCAATCAGCCCCAGCATTTT. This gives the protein CASSLVPSNQPQHF.

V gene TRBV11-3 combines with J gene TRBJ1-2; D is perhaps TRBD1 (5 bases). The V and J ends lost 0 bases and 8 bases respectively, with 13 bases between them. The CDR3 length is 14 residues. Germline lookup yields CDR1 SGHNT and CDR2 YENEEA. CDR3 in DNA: TGTGCCAGCAGCTTAGACGGGGCCGGCCGGGGCTACACCTTC. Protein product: CASSLDGAGRGYTF. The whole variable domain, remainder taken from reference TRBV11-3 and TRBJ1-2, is EAGVVQSPRYKIIEKKQPVAFWCNPISGHNTLYWYLQNLGQGPELLIRYENEEAVDDSQLPKDRFSAERLKGVDSTLKIQPAELGDSAVYLCASSLDGAGRGYTFGSGTRLTVV.

The CDR3, as DNA: TGTGCCAGTAGACAGGGGGGAAGCTATGGCTACACCTTC. Translated: CASRQGGSYGYTF. The chain carries TRBV19 and TRBJ1-2; the match to TRBD1 covers 8 bases. Germline trimming cut 6 bases from V and 4 bases from J; bases unmatched to any gene: 4. Germline V CDR1 and CDR2: LNHDA, SQIVND (reference sequence). The CDR3 is 13 amino acids.

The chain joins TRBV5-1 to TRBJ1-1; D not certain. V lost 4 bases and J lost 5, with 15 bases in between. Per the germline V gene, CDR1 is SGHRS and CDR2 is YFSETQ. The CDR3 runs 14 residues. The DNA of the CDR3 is TGCGCCAGCAGCCACCCCGGGGTTGGGACTGAAGCTTTCTTT. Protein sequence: CASSHPGVGTEAFF. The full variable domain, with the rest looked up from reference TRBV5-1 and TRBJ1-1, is KAGVTQTPRYLIKTRGQQVTLSCSPISGHRSVSWYQQTPGQGLQFLFEYFSETQRNKGNFPGRFSGRQFSNSRSEMNVSTLELGDSALYLCASSHPGVGTEAFFGQGTRLTVV.

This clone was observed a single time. The CDR3 DNA reads as TGTGCCATCACCTCGCAGGGGGATTACAATGAGCAGTTCTTC. Translation: CAITSQGDYNEQFF. J is TRBJ2-1 and V is TRBV10-3; 7 nucleotides line up with TRBD1. The germline CDR1 and CDR2 sequences are ENHRY and SYGVKD. V shed 7 bases, J shed 4 bases, and the junction held 7 bases outside the gene matches. This CDR3 has 14 amino acids.

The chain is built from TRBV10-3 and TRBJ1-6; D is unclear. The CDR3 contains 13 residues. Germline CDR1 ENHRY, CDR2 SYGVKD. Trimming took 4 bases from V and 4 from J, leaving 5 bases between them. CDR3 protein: CAISAEYNSPLHF. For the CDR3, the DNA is TGTGCCATCAGTGCTGAATATAATTCACCCCTCCACTTT.

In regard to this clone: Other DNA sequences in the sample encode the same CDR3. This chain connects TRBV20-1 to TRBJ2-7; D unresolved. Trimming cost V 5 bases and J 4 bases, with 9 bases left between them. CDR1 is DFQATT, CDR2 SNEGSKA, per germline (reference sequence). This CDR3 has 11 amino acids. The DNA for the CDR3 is TGCAGTGCTTCTGACTTATACGAGCAGTACTTC. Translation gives CSASDLYEQYF.

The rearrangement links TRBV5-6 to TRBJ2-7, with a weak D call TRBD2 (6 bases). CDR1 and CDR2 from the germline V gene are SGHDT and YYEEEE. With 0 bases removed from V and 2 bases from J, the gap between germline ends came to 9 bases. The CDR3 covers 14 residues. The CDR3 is CASSLGRGPYEQYF. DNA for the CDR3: TGTGCCAGCAGCTTGGGGCGGGGTCCCTACGAGCAGTACTTC.

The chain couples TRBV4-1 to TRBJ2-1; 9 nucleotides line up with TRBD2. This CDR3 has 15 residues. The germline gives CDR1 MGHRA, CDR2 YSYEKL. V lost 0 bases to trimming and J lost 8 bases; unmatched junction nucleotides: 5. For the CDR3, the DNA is TGCGCCAGCAGCCAAGAAGGCGGGAGGGCCTATGAGCAGTTCTTC. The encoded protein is CASSQEGGRAYEQFF.

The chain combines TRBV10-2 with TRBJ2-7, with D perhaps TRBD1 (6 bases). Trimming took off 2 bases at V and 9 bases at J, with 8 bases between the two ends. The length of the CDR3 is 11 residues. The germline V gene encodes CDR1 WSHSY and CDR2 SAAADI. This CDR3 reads CASSELTGQYF. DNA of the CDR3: TGCGCCAGCAGTGAGCTGACAGGGCAGTACTTC.

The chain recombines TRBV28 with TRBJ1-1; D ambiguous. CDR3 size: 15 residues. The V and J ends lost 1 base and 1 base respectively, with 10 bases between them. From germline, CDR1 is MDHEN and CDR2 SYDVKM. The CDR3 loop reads CASSLLRLSNTEAFF. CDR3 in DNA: TGTGCCAGCAGTTTATTAAGGCTCTCGAACACTGAAGCTTTCTTT.

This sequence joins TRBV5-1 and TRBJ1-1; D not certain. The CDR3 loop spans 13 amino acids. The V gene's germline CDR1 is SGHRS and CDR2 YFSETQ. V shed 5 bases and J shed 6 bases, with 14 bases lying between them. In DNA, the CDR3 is TGCGCCAGCAGGAAAAGTGGAGGACCTGAAGCTTTCTTT. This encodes CASRKSGGPEAFF.

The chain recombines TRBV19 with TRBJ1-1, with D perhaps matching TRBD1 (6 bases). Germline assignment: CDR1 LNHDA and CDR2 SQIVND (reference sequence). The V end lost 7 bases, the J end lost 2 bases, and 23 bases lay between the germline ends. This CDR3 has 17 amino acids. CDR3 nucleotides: TGTGCCAGTACCCACAGGGAGGGTGCCATCATCAACACTGAAGCTTTCTTT. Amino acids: CASTHREGAIINTEAFF.

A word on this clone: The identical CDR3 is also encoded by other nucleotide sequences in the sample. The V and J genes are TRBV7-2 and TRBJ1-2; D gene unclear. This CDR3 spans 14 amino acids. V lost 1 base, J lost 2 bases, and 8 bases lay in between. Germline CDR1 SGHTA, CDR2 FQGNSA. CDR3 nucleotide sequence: TGTGCCAGCAGCTTAGATGGCGGAAACTATGGCTACACCTTC. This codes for CASSLDGGNYGYTF.

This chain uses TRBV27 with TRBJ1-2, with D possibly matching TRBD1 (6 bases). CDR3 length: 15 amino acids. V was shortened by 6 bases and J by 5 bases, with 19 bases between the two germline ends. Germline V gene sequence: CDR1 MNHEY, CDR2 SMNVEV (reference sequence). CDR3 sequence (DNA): TGTGCCAGCAGGGCCTCAGGGGAAGTGTGGTATGGCTACACCTTC. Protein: CASRASGEVWYGYTF.

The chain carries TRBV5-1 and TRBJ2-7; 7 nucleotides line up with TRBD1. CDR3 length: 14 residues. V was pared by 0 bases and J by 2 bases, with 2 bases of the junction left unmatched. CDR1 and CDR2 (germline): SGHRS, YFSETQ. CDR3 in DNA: TGCGCCAGCAGCTTGGAGGACAGGACCTACGAGCAGTACTTC. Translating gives CASSLEDRTYEQYF.

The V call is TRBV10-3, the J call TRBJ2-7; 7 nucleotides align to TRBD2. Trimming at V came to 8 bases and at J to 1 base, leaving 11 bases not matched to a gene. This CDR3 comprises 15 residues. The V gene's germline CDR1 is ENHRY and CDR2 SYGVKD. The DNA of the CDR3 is TGTGCCATCGCCCCTGGCGGACTAGGATCCTACGAGCAGTACTTC. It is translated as CAIAPGGLGSYEQYF.

The CDR3 DNA reads as TGCAGCGGTGCAGGGGTCACCGGGGAGCTGTTTTTT. Protein sequence: CSGAGVTGELFF. The chain couples TRBV29-1 to TRBJ2-2; possible D gene TRBD1, 6 bases. CDR1 and CDR2 from the germline V gene are SQVTM and ANQGSEA. The length of the CDR3 is 12 residues. The ends were cut back, 7 bases at V and 4 bases at J, with 10 bases in the middle.

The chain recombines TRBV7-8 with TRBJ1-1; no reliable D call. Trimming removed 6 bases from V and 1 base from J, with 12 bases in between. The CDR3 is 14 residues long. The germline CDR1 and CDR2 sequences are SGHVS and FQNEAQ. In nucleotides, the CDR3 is TGTGCCAGCAGTAGGTACTCAGAGAACACTGAAGCTTTCTTT. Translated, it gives CASSRYSENTEAFF.

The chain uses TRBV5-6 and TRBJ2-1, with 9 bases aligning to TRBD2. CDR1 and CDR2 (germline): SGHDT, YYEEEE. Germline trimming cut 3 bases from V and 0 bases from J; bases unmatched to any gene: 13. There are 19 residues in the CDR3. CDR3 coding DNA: TGTGCCAGCAGCTCCCTCCTGGGACTAGCACCGAGCTCCTACAATGAGCAGTTCTTC. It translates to CASSSLLGLAPSSYNEQFF.

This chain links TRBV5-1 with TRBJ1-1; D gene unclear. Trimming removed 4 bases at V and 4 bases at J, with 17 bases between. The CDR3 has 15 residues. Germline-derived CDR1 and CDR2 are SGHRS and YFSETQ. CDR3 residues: CASSLGVGSGTEAFF. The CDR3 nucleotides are TGCGCCAGCAGCCTGGGAGTAGGGTCAGGCACTGAAGCTTTCTTT.

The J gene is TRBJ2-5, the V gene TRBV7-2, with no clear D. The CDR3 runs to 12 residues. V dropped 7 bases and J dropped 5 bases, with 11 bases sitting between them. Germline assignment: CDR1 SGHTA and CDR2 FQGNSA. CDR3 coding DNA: TGTGCCAGCAACACCGTAGGGGAGACCCAGTACTTC. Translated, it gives CASNTVGETQYF.

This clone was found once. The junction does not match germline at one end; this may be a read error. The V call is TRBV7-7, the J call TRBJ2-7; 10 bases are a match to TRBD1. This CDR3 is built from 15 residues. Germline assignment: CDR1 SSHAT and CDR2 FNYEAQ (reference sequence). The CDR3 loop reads CASSKGQGFPYEQYF. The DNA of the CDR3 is TGTGCTAGCAGCAAGGGACAGGGGTTCCCCTACGAGCAGTACTTC. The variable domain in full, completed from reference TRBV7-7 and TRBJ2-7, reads GAGVSQSPRYKVTKRGQDVTLRCDPISSHATLYWYQQALGQGPEFLTYFNYEAQPDKSGLPSDRFSAERPEGSISTLTIQRTEQRDSAMYRCASSKGQGFPYEQYFGPGTRLTVT.

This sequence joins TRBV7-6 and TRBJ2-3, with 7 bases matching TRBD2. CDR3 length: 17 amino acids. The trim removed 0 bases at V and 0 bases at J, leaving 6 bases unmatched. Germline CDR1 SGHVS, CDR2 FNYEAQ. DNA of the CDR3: TGTGCCAGCAGCTTAGCGCCGGGGGAGGGGAGCACAGATACGCAGTATTTT. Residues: CASSLAPGEGSTDTQYF.

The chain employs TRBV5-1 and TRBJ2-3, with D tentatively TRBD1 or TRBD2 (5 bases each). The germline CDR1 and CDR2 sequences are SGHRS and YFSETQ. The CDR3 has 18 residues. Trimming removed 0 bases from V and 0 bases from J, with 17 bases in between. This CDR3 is CASSLAQGVAWSTDTQYF. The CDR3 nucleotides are TGCGCCAGCAGCTTGGCCCAGGGAGTTGCCTGGAGCACAGATACGCAGTATTTT.

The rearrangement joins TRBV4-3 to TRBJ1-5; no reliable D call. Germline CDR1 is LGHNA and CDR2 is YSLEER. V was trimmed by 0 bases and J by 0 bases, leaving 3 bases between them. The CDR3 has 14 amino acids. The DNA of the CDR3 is TGCGCCAGCAGCCAAGAGTATAGCAATCAGCCCCAGCATTTT. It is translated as CASSQEYSNQPQHF.

This CDR3 reads CASSRGTGGNNEQYF. CDR3 nucleotide sequence: TGTGCCAGCTCCCGGGGGACAGGGGGTAATAACGAGCAGTACTTC. The chain combines TRBV18 with TRBJ2-7; 11 positions agree with TRBD1. The V gene end was trimmed by 6 bases and the J gene end by 5 bases; junction bases not matched to a gene: 9. CDR1 and CDR2 from the germline V gene are KGHSH and LQKENI. This CDR3 is built from 15 residues.